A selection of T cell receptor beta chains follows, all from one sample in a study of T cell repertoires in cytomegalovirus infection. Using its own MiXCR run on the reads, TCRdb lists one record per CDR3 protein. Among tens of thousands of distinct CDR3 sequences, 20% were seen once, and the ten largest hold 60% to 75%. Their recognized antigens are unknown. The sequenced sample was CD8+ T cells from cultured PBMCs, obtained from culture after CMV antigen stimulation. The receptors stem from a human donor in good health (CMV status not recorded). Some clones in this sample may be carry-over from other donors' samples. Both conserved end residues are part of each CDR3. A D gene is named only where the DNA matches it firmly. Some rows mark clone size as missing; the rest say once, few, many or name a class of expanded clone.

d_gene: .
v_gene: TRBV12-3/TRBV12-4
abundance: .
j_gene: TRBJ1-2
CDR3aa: CASSYRDGYTF
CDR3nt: TGTGCCAGCAGCTACAGGGACGGCTACACCTTC

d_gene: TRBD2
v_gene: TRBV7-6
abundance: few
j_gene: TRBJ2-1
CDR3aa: CASSFTSGGPSYNEQFF
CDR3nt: TGTGCCAGCAGCTTTACTAGCGGGGGGCCCTCCTACAATGAGCAGTTCTTC

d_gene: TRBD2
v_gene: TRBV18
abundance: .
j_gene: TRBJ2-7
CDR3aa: CASSPMGREPAGGPYEQYF
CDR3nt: TGTGCCAGCTCACCAATGGGCCGGGAGCCAGCGGGGGGTCCCTACGAGCAGTACTTC

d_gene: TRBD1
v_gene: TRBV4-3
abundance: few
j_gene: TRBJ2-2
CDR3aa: CASSPGQGRGPGELFF
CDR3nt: TGCGCCAGCAGCCCTGGGCAGGGAAGGGGGCCCGGGGAGCTGTTTTTT

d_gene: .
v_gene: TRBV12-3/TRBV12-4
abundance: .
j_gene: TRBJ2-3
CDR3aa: CASSFGTVTDTQYF
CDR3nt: TGTGCCAGCAGTTTCGGGACCGTCACAGATACGCAGTATTTT

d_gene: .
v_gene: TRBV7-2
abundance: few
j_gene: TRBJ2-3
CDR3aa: CASSLADTFSDTQYF
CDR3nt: TGTGCCAGCAGCTTAGCGGATACCTTTTCAGATACGCAGTATTTT

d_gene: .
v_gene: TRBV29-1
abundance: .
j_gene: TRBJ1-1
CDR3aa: CSARRDTEAFF
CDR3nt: TGCAGCGCCCGTAGGGACACTGAAGCTTTCTTT

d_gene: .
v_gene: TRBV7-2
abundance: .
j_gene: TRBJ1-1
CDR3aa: CASSPRLGVMNTEAFF
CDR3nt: TGTGCCAGCAGCCCTCGTTTAGGGGTTATGAACACTGAAGCTTTCTTT

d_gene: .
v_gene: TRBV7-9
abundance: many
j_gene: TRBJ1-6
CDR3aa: CASSTGAADNSPLHF
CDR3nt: TGTGCCAGCAGCACGGGAGCGGCGGATAATTCACCCCTCCACTTT

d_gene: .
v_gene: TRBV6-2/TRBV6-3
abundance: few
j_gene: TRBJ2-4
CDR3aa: CASSYIGLLAKNIQYF
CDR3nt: TGTGCCAGCAGTTACATCGGATTACTAGCCAAAAACATTCAGTACTTC

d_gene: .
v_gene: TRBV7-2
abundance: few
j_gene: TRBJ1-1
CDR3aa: CASSLSHFVRNYLTEAFF
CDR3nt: TGTGCCAGCAGCTTATCTCACTTTGTCAGGAACTATCTCACTGAAGCTTTCTTT

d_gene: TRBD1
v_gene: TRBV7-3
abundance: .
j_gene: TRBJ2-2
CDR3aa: CASSPDRVTGELFF
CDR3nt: TGTGCCAGCAGCCCCGACAGGGTCACCGGGGAGCTGTTTTTT

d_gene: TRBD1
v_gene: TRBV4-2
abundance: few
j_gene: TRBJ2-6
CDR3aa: CASSQQGVASGANVLTF
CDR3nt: TGTGCCAGCAGCCAACAGGGGGTGGCCTCTGGGGCCAACGTCCTGACTTTC

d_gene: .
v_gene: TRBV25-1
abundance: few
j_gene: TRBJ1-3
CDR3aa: CASSARDYGNTIYF
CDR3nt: TGTGCCAGCAGTGCTAGGGACTATGGAAACACCATATATTTT

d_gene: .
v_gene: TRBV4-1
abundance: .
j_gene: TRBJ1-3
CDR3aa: CASSHRQHSGNTIYF
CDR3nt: TGCGCCAGCAGCCACAGACAGCACTCTGGAAACACCATATATTTT

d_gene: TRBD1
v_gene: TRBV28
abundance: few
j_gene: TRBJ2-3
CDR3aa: CASSLWGQGPGTDTQYF
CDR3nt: TGTGCCAGCAGTTTATGGGGACAGGGGCCTGGCACAGATACGCAGTATTTT

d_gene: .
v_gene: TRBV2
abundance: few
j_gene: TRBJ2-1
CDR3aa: CASSDVGGSYNEQFF
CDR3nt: TGTGCCAGCAGTGACGTAGGGGGCTCCTACAATGAGCAGTTCTTC

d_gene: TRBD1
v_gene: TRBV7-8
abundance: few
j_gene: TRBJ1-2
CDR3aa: CASSLTSRDRVHGYTF
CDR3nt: TGTGCCAGCAGCTTGACCTCCCGGGACAGGGTACATGGCTACACCTTC

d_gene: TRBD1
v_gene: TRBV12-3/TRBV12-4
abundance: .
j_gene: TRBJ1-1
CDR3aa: CASSLPQGAAEAFF
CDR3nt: TGTGCCAGCAGTCTCCCGCAGGGGGCCGCTGAAGCTTTCTTT

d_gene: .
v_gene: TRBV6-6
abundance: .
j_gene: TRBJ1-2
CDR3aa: CASSYSRDPRGYTF
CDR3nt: TGTGCCAGCAGTTACTCCCGGGACCCCCGGGGCTACACCTTC

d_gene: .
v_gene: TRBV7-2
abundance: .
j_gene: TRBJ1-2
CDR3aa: CASSLVGDGYTF
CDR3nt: TGTGCCAGCAGCTTAGTGGGGGATGGCTACACCTTC

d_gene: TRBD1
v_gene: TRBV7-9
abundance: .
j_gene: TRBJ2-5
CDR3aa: CASSFLDREETQYF
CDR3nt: TGTGCCAGCAGCTTCCTGGACAGGGAAGAGACCCAGTACTTC